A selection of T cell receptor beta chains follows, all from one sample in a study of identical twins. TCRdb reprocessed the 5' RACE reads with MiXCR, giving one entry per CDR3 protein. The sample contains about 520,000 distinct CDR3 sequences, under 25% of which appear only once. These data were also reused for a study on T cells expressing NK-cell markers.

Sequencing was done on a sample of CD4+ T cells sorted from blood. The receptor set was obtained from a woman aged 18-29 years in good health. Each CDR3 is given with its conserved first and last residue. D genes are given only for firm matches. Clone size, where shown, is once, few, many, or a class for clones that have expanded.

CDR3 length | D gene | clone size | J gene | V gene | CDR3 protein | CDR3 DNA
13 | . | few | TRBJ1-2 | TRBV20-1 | CSAREGRNYGYTF | TGCAGTGCTAGGGAGGGACGGAACTATGGCTACACCTTC
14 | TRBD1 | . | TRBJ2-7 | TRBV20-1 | CSAREDRGINEQYF | TGCAGTGCTAGAGAGGACAGGGGAATCAACGAGCAGTACTTC
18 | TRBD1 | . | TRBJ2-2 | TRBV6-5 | CASSYPWTGGNNAGELFF | TGTGCCAGCAGTTACCCCTGGACAGGGGGGAATAACGCCGGGGAGCTGTTTTTT
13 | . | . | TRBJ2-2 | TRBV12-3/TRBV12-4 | CASSRDLTGELFF | TGTGCCAGCAGTCGGGACCTAACCGGGGAGCTGTTTTTT
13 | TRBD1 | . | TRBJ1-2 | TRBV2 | CASSPGQNNGYTF | TGTGCCAGCAGTCCGGGACAGAACAATGGCTACACCTTC
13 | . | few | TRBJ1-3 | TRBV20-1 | CSAQDRPGNTIYF | TGCAGTGCACAGGACCGACCGGGAAACACCATATATTTT
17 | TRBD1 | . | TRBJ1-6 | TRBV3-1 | CASSQGDRSGYNSPLHF | TGTGCCAGCAGCCAAGGGGACAGGTCTGGATATAATTCACCCCTCCACTTT
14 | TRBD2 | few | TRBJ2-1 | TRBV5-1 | CASSWGLAGGEQFF | TGCGCCAGCAGCTGGGGACTAGCCGGGGGTGAGCAGTTCTTC
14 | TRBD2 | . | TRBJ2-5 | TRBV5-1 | CASSKLAGEETQYF | TGCGCCAGCAGCAAATTAGCGGGAGAGGAGACCCAGTACTTC
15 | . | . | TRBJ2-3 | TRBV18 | CASSLRDEGGDTQYF | TGTGCCAGCTCCCTTCGGGACGAGGGAGGAGATACGCAGTATTTT
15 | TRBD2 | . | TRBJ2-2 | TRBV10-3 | CAISLSSGNTGELFF | TGTGCCATCAGCCTATCTAGCGGTAACACCGGGGAGCTGTTTTTT
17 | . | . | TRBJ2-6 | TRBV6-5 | CASSYRGPNSGANVLTF | TGTGCCAGCAGTTACAGGGGCCCTAACTCTGGGGCCAACGTCCTGACTTTC
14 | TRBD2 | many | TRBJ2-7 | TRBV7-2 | CASSVASGSFEQYF | TGTGCCAGCAGCGTCGCTAGCGGCTCGTTCGAGCAGTACTTC
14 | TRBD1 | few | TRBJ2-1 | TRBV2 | CAGGTGPSYNEQFF | TGTGCCGGGGGGACAGGGCCCTCCTACAATGAGCAGTTCTTC
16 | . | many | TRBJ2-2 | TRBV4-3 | CASSPYMSANTGELFF | TGCGCCAGCAGCCCATACATGTCCGCGAACACCGGGGAGCTGTTTTTT
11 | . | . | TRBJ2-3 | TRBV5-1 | CASSGATAQYF | TGCGCCAGCAGCGGAGCAACCGCGCAGTATTTT
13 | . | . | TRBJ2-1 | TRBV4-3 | CASSQDSRGEQFF | TGCGCCAGCAGCCAAGACAGCCGGGGTGAGCAGTTCTTC
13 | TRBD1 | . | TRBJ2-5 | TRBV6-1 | CASGPQGVETQYF | TGTGCCAGCGGTCCTCAGGGGGTAGAGACCCAGTACTTC
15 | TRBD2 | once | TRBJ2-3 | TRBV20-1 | CSGRRLAASTDTQYF | TGCAGTGGAAGGAGACTAGCGGCTAGCACAGATACGCAGTATTTT
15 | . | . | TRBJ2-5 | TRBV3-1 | CATSRAPTSQETQYF | TGTGCCACCAGCCGTGCCCCGACTAGCCAAGAGACCCAGTACTTC
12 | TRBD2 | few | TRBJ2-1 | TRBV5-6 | CASSLAGGGWVF | TGTGCCAGCAGCTTGGCCGGGGGGGGCTGGGTCTTC
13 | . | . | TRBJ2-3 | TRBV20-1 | CSARGIGTDTQYF | TGCAGTGCTAGAGGGATAGGAACAGATACGCAGTATTTT
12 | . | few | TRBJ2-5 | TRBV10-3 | CATGTNQETQYF | TGTGCCACCGGGACGAACCAAGAGACCCAGTACTTC
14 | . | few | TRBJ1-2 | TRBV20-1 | CSARLDRTIYGYTF | TGCAGTGCTAGACTTGACCGAACAATCTATGGCTACACCTTC
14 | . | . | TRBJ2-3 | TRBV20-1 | CSALGTSSTDTQYF | TGCAGTGCCCTCGGGACTTCTAGCACAGATACGCAGTATTTT
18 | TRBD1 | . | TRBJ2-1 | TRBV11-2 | CASSIRSTGAHNYNEQFF | TGTGCCAGCAGCATAAGATCCACAGGGGCGCATAATTACAATGAGCAGTTCTTC
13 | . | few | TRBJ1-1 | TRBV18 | CASSPPTSAEAFF | TGTGCCAGCTCACCACCGACCTCGGCTGAAGCTTTCTTT
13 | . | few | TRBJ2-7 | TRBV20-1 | CSARRGSNYEQYF | TGCAGTGCGAGACGGGGCTCCAACTACGAGCAGTACTTC
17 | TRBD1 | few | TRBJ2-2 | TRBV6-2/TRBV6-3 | CASSDLGQGPGGGELFF | TGTGCCAGCAGCGACCTAGGACAGGGCCCGGGCGGCGGGGAGCTGTTTTTT
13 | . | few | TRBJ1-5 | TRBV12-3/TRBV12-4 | CASSFGGGQPQHF | TGTGCCAGCAGTTTCGGGGGGGGCCAGCCCCAGCATTTT
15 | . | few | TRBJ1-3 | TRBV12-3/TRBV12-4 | CASSLQTGAGNTIYF | TGTGCCAGCAGCCTCCAGACGGGGGCTGGAAACACCATATATTTT
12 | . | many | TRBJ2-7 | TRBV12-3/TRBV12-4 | CASRLSFYEQYF | TGTGCCAGCAGACTCAGTTTCTACGAGCAGTACTTC
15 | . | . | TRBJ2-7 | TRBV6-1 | CASSAQTRTPYEQYF | TGTGCCAGCAGTGCCCAGACCCGAACCCCCTACGAGCAGTACTTC
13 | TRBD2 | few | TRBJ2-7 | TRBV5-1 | CASDSGSSNEQYF | TGCGCTAGTGATAGCGGGAGTAGTAACGAGCAGTACTTC
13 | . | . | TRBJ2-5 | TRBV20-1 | CSAGRGGGETQYF | TGCAGTGCAGGCCGAGGAGGGGGAGAGACCCAGTACTTC
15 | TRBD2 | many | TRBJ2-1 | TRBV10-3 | CAMGEGTSLYNEQFF | TGTGCCATGGGGGAGGGGACTAGTCTCTACAATGAGCAGTTCTTC
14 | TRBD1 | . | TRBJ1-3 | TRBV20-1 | CSASNRGAGNTIYF | TGCAGTGCTTCTAACAGGGGAGCAGGAAACACCATATATTTT
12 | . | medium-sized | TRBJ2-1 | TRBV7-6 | CASSLGGGEQFF | TGTGCCAGCAGCTTAGGGGGCGGGGAGCAGTTCTTC
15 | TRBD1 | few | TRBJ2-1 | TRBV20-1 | CSATDPGQGRNEQFF | TGCAGTGCTACCGACCCGGGACAGGGAAGGAATGAGCAGTTCTTC
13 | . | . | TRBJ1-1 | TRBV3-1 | CASSHQGHTEAFF | TGTGCCAGCAGCCACCAGGGGCACACTGAAGCTTTCTTT
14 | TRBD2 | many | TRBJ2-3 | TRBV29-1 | CSVSGLAGDDTQYF | TGCAGCGTTTCAGGTCTAGCGGGAGACGATACGCAGTATTTT
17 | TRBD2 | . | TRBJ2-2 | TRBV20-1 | CSARGFGSGGNTGELFF | TGCAGTGCTAGAGGGTTCGGGAGCGGGGGGAACACCGGGGAGCTGTTTTTT
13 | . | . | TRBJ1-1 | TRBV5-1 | CASGTYKPTEAFF | TGCGCCAGCGGTACTTACAAGCCCACTGAAGCTTTCTTT
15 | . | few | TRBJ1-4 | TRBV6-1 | CASSRPTVGNEKLFF | TGTGCCAGCAGTCGCCCGACGGTGGGTAATGAAAAACTGTTTTTT
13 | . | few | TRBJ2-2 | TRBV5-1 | CASSLGVTGELFF | TGTGCCAGCAGCTTAGGGGTCACCGGGGAGCTGTTTTTT
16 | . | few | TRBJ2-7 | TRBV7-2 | CASSLVGGNVGYEQYF | TGTGCCAGCAGCTTAGTTGGGGGTAACGTAGGTTACGAGCAGTACTTC
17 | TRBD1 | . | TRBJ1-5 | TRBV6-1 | CASSQRVGTGVNQPQHF | TGTGCCAGCAGTCAGAGGGTAGGGACAGGGGTAAACCAGCCCCAGCATTTT
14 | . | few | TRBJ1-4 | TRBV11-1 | CASSYSGKGEKLFF | TGTGCCAGCAGCTACTCCGGGAAGGGTGAAAAACTGTTTTTT
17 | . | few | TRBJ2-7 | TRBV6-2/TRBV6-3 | CASSFDFRTATSYEQYF | TGTGCCAGCAGTTTCGACTTTAGGACAGCGACCTCCTACGAGCAGTACTTC
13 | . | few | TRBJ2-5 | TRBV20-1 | CSATPGQKETQYF | TGCAGTGCCACCCCCGGACAGAAAGAGACCCAGTACTTC
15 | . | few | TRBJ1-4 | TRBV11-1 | CASSQERPLEEKLFF | TGTGCCAGCAGCCAGGAAAGGCCCCTAGAAGAAAAACTGTTTTTT
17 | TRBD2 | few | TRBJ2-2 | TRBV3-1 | CASSQVGTSGKTGELFF | TGTGCCAGCAGCCAAGTCGGAACTAGCGGGAAAACCGGGGAGCTGTTTTTT
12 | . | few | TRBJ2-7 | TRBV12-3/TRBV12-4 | CASTTRLHEQYF | TGTGCCAGCACCACTAGGTTGCACGAGCAGTACTTC
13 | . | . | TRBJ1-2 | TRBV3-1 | CASSQEENYGYTF | TGTGCCAGCAGCCAAGAGGAAAACTATGGCTACACCTTC